The 20 T cell receptor beta chains below all came from one sample that was sequenced in a study of blood T cell repertoires in COVID-19 (TCRdb year 2020). Libraries were constructed by the immunoSEQ multiplex PCR assay. TCRdb holds this immuneACCESS table with in-frame rearrangements only. Some clones are missing; in checked studies, unresolved V genes explain under half, and the rest has no known cause. This sample gives a few hundred thousand clones in total; around 83% of them show up just once. Around 7.2% of the sample goes to the ten largest clones. Source material: peripheral blood. The origin of the receptors is a woman in her 50s with acute or convalescent COVID-19.

The J gene is TRBJ1-3, the V gene TRBV5-4; D ambiguous. Trimming left V 2 bases short and J 0 bases short, with 3 bases between. Germline CDR1 is SGHNT and CDR2 is YYREEE (reference sequence). The CDR3 extends over 13 amino acids. The CDR3 loop is CASSLHSGNTIYF. In nucleotides, the CDR3 is TGTGCCAGCAGCTTACACTCTGGAAACACCATATATTTT.

The chain carries TRBV15 and TRBJ2-2; D possibly corresponds to TRBD1 (6 bases). From germline, CDR1 is LNHNV and CDR2 YYDKDF (reference sequence). V lost 3 bases to trimming and J lost 3 bases, with 11 bases between them. The CDR3 contains 15 residues. Here the CDR3 DNA reads TGTGCCACCAGCAGCGGACAGCCTCACACCGGGGAGCTGTTTTTT. Protein product: CATSSGQPHTGELFF.

The genes are TRBV28 and TRBJ1-2; 7 nucleotides agree with TRBD1. V was clipped by 3 bases and J by 2 bases; unmatched bases: 9. CDR3 size: 16 residues. CDR1 and CDR2 (germline): MDHEN, SYDVKM. The CDR3 nucleotides are TGTGCCAGCAGTTTGACTATGTACAGGGGAAACTATGGCTACACCTTC. Protein sequence: CASSLTMYRGNYGYTF.

This chain connects TRBV5-1 to TRBJ1-2; 12 bases line up with TRBD1. Germline V gene data show CDR1 as SGHRS and CDR2 as YFSETQ. The ends lost 0 bases at V and 0 bases at J; junction bases unmatched: 6. This CDR3 contains 18 residues. The CDR3 spells CASSLAPGQGATNYGYTF. As DNA, the CDR3 is TGCGCCAGCAGCTTGGCACCGGGACAGGGGGCAACTAACTATGGCTACACCTTC.

The sample holds one count of this clone. Other DNA sequences from this sample encode an identical CDR3 as well. V is TRBV29-1 and J is TRBJ1-5; TRBD1 aligns across 10 bases. In germline, CDR1 is SQVTM, CDR2 ANQGSEA. This CDR3 contains 13 residues. The V and J ends lost 6 bases and 5 bases, in that order; junction bases with no gene match: 4. DNA of the CDR3: TGCAGCGTGGGGGACAGGGGCGATCAGCCCCAGCATTTT. The encoded protein is CSVGDRGDQPQHF.

This clone was picked up one time. This chain joins TRBV19 and TRBJ2-1; TRBD2 matches 10 bases. This CDR3 region has 14 residues. Trimming removed 5 bases from V and 13 bases from J; junction bases left unmatched: 11. Germline V gene lookup returns CDR1 LNHDA and CDR2 SQIVND (reference sequence). CDR3 nucleotides: TGTGCCAGTAGTTTAGGGATTATAGCGGGGGGACAGTTCTTC. Encoded protein: CASSLGIIAGGQFF.

This clone was detected a few times. The rearrangement uses TRBV29-1 and TRBJ1-1, with TRBD1 matching over 7 bases. Germline CDR1 is SQVTM and CDR2 is ANQGSEA. The CDR3 extends over 14 amino acids. Unmatched junction bases numbered 2, after V lost 1 base and J lost 0 bases. CDR3 nucleotide sequence: TGCAGCGTTGAAGGGACAGGCATGAACACTGAAGCTTTCTTT. Translating it yields CSVEGTGMNTEAFF.

This chain joins TRBV6-6 and TRBJ1-2, with 7 bases identical to TRBD1. CDR1 and CDR2 (germline): MNHNY, SVGAGI (reference sequence). The CDR3 contains 14 residues. V shed 4 bases and J 3 bases; nucleotides not matched to a gene: 5. The CDR3 spells CASSLLTGDYGYTF. The CDR3 DNA reads TGTGCCAGCAGTTTACTTACAGGGGACTATGGCTACACCTTC.

The gene calls are TRBV6-1 and TRBJ1-4, with D possibly matching TRBD1 (5 bases). The V end was cut by 0 bases, the J end by 6 bases, with 11 bases between. The CDR3 runs 15 residues. In germline, CDR1 is MNHNS, CDR2 SASEGT. The CDR3 is CASSEATGGHEKLFF. The CDR3 DNA is TGTGCCAGCAGTGAAGCAACAGGTGGGCATGAAAAACTGTTTTTT.

The chain is built from TRBV28 and TRBJ1-5, with D possibly being TRBD1 (5 bases). The CDR3 length is 14 residues. V was shortened by 2 bases and J by 6 bases, with 11 bases between the two germline ends. Per the germline V gene, CDR1 is MDHEN and CDR2 is SYDVKM. Here the CDR3 reads CASSLGAEVQPQHF. CDR3 DNA sequence: TGTGCCAGCAGTTTAGGGGCAGAGGTTCAGCCCCAGCATTTT.

V is TRBV7-2 and J is TRBJ2-5; TRBD2 matches at 12 bases. V gave up 0 bases and J gave up 5 bases; unmatched junction bases: 10. CDR3 size: 18 residues. Germline lookup yields CDR1 SGHTA and CDR2 FQGNSA. The DNA for the CDR3 is TGTGCCAGCAGCTTAGCGCTGTCTAGCGGGGGGGCGGGTGAGACCCAGTACTTC. Translation: CASSLALSSGGAGETQYF.

The J gene is TRBJ1-5, the V gene TRBV6-5; a weak D match, TRBD1 (6 bases). Trimming pared 7 bases from V and 3 bases from J, leaving 13 bases between. The CDR3 sequence is 14 residues long. Germline CDR1 and CDR2: MNHEY and SVGAGI. CDR3 DNA sequence: TGTGCCAGCACCCGGGGGGACAACAATCAGCCCCAGCATTTT. Translated, it gives CASTRGDNNQPQHF.

This clone has a handful of counts. V and J are TRBV15 and TRBJ2-1, with 8 bases aligning to TRBD1. V was pared by 9 bases and J by 0 bases, with 7 bases of the junction left unmatched. The CDR3 covers 15 residues. Germline values: CDR1 LNHNV, CDR2 YYDKDF (reference sequence). The CDR3 here is CATARQGSSYNEQFF. The CDR3 nucleotides are TGTGCCACAGCGAGACAGGGGAGCTCCTACAATGAGCAGTTCTTC.

The chain recombines TRBV6-1 with TRBJ1-5; D is undetermined. CDR1 and CDR2 from the germline V gene are MNHNS and SASEGT. CDR3 length: 16 residues. Trimming took off 3 bases at V and 3 bases at J, with 15 bases between the two ends. The CDR3 DNA is TGTGCCAGCAGTGACCCTGGGCCCCTGGCCAATCAGCCCCAGCATTTT. It encodes CASSDPGPLANQPQHF.

The chain links TRBV6-5 to TRBJ2-7; TRBD1 aligns across 7 bases. The CDR3 is 14 amino acids. From germline, CDR1 is MNHEY and CDR2 SVGAGI. The J segment lost 2 bases and the V segment lost 6 bases, leaving 7 bases of the junction unmatched. The CDR3 DNA reads TGTGCCAGCAGACAGGACAGGTTAACCTACGAGCAGTACTTC. It specifies CASRQDRLTYEQYF.

The sample holds many counts of this clone. The gene calls are TRBV28 and TRBJ2-1, with 13 bases aligning to TRBD2. The length of the CDR3 is 14 residues. CDR1 and CDR2 from the germline V gene are MDHEN and SYDVKM. The junction had 1 base not matched to a gene; V was cut back by 4 bases and J by 7 bases. In nucleotides, the CDR3 is TGTGCCAGCAGTTGGACTAGCGGGAGTAATGAGCAGTTCTTC. It is translated as CASSWTSGSNEQFF. Full variable domain (rest looked up from reference TRBV28 and TRBJ2-1): DVKVTQSSRYLVKRTGEKVFLECVQDMDHENMFWYRQDPGLGLRLIYFSYDVKMKEKGDIPEGYSVSREKKERFSLILESASTNQTSMYLCASSWTSGSNEQFFGPGTRLTVL.

V is TRBV10-3 and J is TRBJ2-3; TRBD2 matches at 12 bases. Germline CDR1 reads ENHRY; CDR2 reads SYGVKD. CDR3 length: 15 residues. With V trimmed by 6 bases and J by 2 bases, 3 bases remained unmatched. The CDR3 bases are TGTGCCATCAGCCCTAGCGGGGGGGACACAGATACGCAGTATTTT. This gives the protein CAISPSGGDTDTQYF.

The gene calls are TRBV28 and TRBJ2-1, with 10 bases fitting TRBD2. Trimming cost V 6 bases and J 7 bases; bases outside gene matches: 15. Looked up from germline, CDR1 is MDHEN and CDR2 is SYDVKM. The CDR3 is 17 amino acids. CDR3 residues: CASSPEGLGTSDNEQFF. The CDR3 region has the DNA TGTGCCAGCAGCCCAGAGGGCCTGGGGACTAGCGATAATGAGCAGTTCTTC. Complete variable domain (other parts from reference TRBV28 and TRBJ2-1): DVKVTQSSRYLVKRTGEKVFLECVQDMDHENMFWYRQDPGLGLRLIYFSYDVKMKEKGDIPEGYSVSREKKERFSLILESASTNQTSMYLCASSPEGLGTSDNEQFFGPGTRLTVL.

This chain joins TRBV3-1 (or the pseudogene TRBV3-2) and TRBJ2-3, with a possible D match to TRBD2 (5 bases). Germline loops: CDR1 LGHDT, CDR2 YNNKEL (reference sequence). This CDR3 comprises 15 residues. Trimming left V 5 bases short and J 6 bases short, with 18 bases between. The CDR3 here is CASSSGRRAGDTQYF. CDR3 bases: TGTGCCAGCAGCTCCGGACGGCGGGCCGGGGATACGCAGTATTTT.

This chain connects TRBV7-2 to TRBJ2-1; 8 nucleotides line up with TRBD2. This CDR3 is 16 amino acids long. Germline V gives CDR1 SGHTA, CDR2 FQGNSA. The V and J ends lost 2 bases and 0 bases, in that order; junction bases with no gene match: 3. CDR3 in DNA: TGTGCCAGCAGCTTATCGGGAGGGAGCTCCTACAATGAGCAGTTCTTC. It encodes CASSLSGGSSYNEQFF.